This is a list of T cell receptor beta chains from one sample in a study of Ad26.COV2.S vaccination and SARS-CoV-2 variants. TCRdb's table, derived via immunoSEQ multiplex PCR, lists solely in-frame clones and lacks some. The profile covers 300,000 to 500,000 clones, with approximately 86% appearing a single time and more than 3% taken by the ten largest. The input for sequencing was peripheral blood, taken in a trial of Ad26.COV2.S vaccine versus placebo. These TCRs come from a person between 18 and 59 years old who received the Ad26.COV2.S COVID-19 vaccine or a placebo. Each CDR3 is given with its conserved first and last residue. D genes are given only for firm matches. For some rows the clone size is stated as once, few or many, or as a class when expanded; others skip it.

J gene: TRBJ1-2; V gene: TRBV6-2/TRBV6-3; clone size: NA; D gene: NA; CDR3 DNA: TGTGCCAGCAGTCTGGACGGACCCTATGGCTACACCTTC; CDR3 protein: CASSLDGPYGYTF
J gene: TRBJ1-4; V gene: TRBV6-1; clone size: NA; D gene: TRBD1; CDR3 DNA: TGTGCCAGCAGTGAGCCGGGACAGGGTAATGAAAAACTGTTTTTT; CDR3 protein: CASSEPGQGNEKLFF
J gene: TRBJ2-2; V gene: TRBV7-9; clone size: NA; D gene: NA; CDR3 DNA: TGTGCCAGCCGATGGTCGGGGGCCTACACCGGGGAGCTGTTTTTT; CDR3 protein: CASRWSGAYTGELFF
J gene: TRBJ2-5; V gene: TRBV3-1/TRBV3-2; clone size: NA; D gene: TRBD2; CDR3 DNA: TGTGCCAGCAGCCAAGACCTAGCGGGAGGACAAGAGACCCAGTACTTC; CDR3 protein: CASSQDLAGGQETQYF
J gene: TRBJ1-2; V gene: TRBV3-1/TRBV3-2; clone size: NA; D gene: TRBD1; CDR3 DNA: TGTGCCAGCAGCCAAGACGGGTCCCAGGGGGCTCGCTATGGCTACACCTTC; CDR3 protein: CASSQDGSQGARYGYTF
J gene: TRBJ2-1; V gene: TRBV5-1; clone size: NA; D gene: TRBD2; CDR3 DNA: TGCGCCAGCAGCGCGGGACTAGCGGGCAAGCTCAAGTCCTACAATGAGCAGTTCTTC; CDR3 protein: CASSAGLAGKLKSYNEQFF
J gene: TRBJ2-3; V gene: TRBV25-1; clone size: NA; D gene: TRBD2; CDR3 DNA: TGTGCCACCCAAGGACTAGCGGGGCCGGGGGATACGCAGTATTTT; CDR3 protein: CATQGLAGPGDTQYF
J gene: TRBJ2-6; V gene: TRBV3-1/TRBV3-2; clone size: NA; D gene: NA; CDR3 DNA: TGTGCCAGCAACCAAGTATCTGGACCCTCTGGGGCCAACGTCCTGACTTTC; CDR3 protein: CASNQVSGPSGANVLTF
J gene: TRBJ1-4; V gene: TRBV6-5; clone size: once; D gene: NA; CDR3 DNA: TGTGCCAGCAGTTACTCGGGGGGTACTAATGAAAAACTGTTTTTT; CDR3 protein: CASSYSGGTNEKLFF
J gene: TRBJ1-1; V gene: TRBV20-1; clone size: NA; D gene: NA; CDR3 DNA: TGCAGTGCTAGTACCAGGGCCACTGAAGCTTTCTTT; CDR3 protein: CSASTRATEAFF